This TCR beta chain is from a study of T-cell reconstitution after alpha-beta-depleted transplantation in children. General study results and limits: When one year had passed after transplant, most T-cell counts and diversity came from newly produced T cells.

This clonotype showed up many times. Antigen: not known. Unique molecular identifiers were used in preparing the TCRbeta library. TCRdb used MiXCR to reprocess the PCR reads, holding one entry per CDR3 protein. Here the sample spans over 150,000 distinct CDR3 sequences, around 7% being singletons. Trimming removed 8 bases from V and 1 base from J, with 8 bases in between. This CDR3 has 12 residues. The chain uses TRBV12-3 or TRBV12-4 and TRBJ2-5, with D possibly being TRBD2 (5 bases). Specimen: PBMCs, collected before TCRalphabeta/CD19-depleted stem cell transplant. The sequence came from a boy aged 2-15 years with acute lymphoblastic leukemia, due to receive a stem cell transplant. Here the CDR3 reads CASGRVQETQYF. The CDR3 DNA reads TGTGCCAGCGGGCGGGTCCAAGAGACCCAGTACTTC.